The source of this TCR beta chain is a study of blood T cells in healthy people across ages (dated by TCRdb to the mid-2010s). Context from the whole study: In model experiments, roughly one uniquely barcoded TCR beta cDNA molecule per two T cells was captured by template switching. For two donors (one aged 18 to 30 and one aged 80 or older), the study analyzed two additional independent replicas of 1 million unique cDNA reads from the same blood draw. The study measured age-related changes in TCR beta repertoire diversity using deep sequencing normalized with unique cDNA molecular identifiers. Donors were grouped into four age groups: young (average approximately 15 years), middle-aged (roughly 37), aged (around 66) and long-lived (about 82). To avoid experimental bias, donors of different ages were randomly spread across the sequencing lanes.

Study-wide conclusions, independent of this receptor: Compared with the aged group, the long-lived group had more naive CD4+ T cells, fewer expanded clones and increased TCR diversity, suggesting age selection. Observed TCR beta diversity per million T cells fell roughly linearly with age, and a significant reduction was already apparent by age roughly 40. Because the CMV infection status of the donors was unknown, age-related changes in expanded clonotypes may potentially have been confounded. The percentage of naive T cells measured by flow cytometry correlated strongly with observed TCR beta diversity. Estimates of total diversity based on one million sequenced T cells were considered lower bounds and underestimates. Since profiling was done on bulk unsorted PBMCs, naive and antigen-experienced compartments could not be conclusively compared.

The donors were roughly 40 Caucasian individuals from Russia, aged about 6 to 100 years, who were systemically healthy. Roughly 9 milliliters of peripheral blood were drawn from each donor into EDTA-treated Vacutainer tubes. Ficoll-Paque density-gradient centrifugation was used to isolate PBMCs, with at least 6.5 million per sample. Total RNA was extracted from PBMCs with Trizol reagent, with at least 6 micrograms obtained per sample. Naive CD45RAhigh/CD27high T cell percentages were measured by flow cytometry on a PBMC aliquot from every donor. The CDR3 starts with the cysteine, ends with the phenylalanine, and has 14 residues. Just the 42-base CDR3 DNA is kept, in frame starting at base 1. CDR1 is given as MNHEY and CDR2 as SMNVEV, both from the germline V gene (reference sequence). Between the V and J ends, shortened by 2 bases and 4 bases respectively, the junction contains 9 bases. Library preparation employed 5' RACE. Sequencing was carried out with an Illumina HiSeq 2500. A second PCR of about 7 to 12 cycles was performed with a sample-barcoded 5' primer and a J-beta primer mix. A unique molecular identifier was introduced onto each TCR beta cDNA molecule by a template-switch 5' adaptor carrying 12 random nucleotides. At least 2.5 million CDR3-containing paired-end reads were obtained from each sample. The Mint cDNA synthesis kit, primed by a TRBC-specific oligonucleotide, was used to synthesize first-strand cDNA from all RNA. Following uracil-DNA glycosylase treatment, a first 18-cycle PCR with universal primers M1SS and BC2_uni_R was performed on all cDNA. Regarding the original processing steps: Normalization of each sample was performed by random selection of 1 million high-quality reads, each carrying a distinct molecular identifier. Instead of being binned into consensus sequences, reads with shared molecular identifiers were discarded. MiTCR, set to a Q25 quality threshold and the strictest error-elimination algorithm, was used for CDR3 identification, clonotype clustering and error correction. A nonparametric unseen species model with Euler transformation was used to estimate lower-bound total TCR beta diversity. TCRdb reprocessed the public reads (quality trimming at Q25 with fastp, clone calling with MiXCR) and kept in-frame beta chains. All rows with the same CDR3 protein become a single entry with the most common DNA and genes. The authors' filters were not applied to this entry. This sample gives approximately 820,000 distinct CDR3 sequences in total; roughly 44% of them show up just once. Of the sample, around 21% falls within the top ten clones.

Remarks on this clonotype: Its antigen is unknown. The record has no base qualities; no much larger clone is one base away.

The sequencing sample was made of blood. This receptor chain uses TRBV27 and TRBJ1-5; no confident D gene assignment can be made. The TCR was taken from a man in his sixties in good health. CDR3 region: CASSLAGRNQPQHF. The DNA sequence follows: TGTGCCAGCAGTTTAGCGGGAAGAAATCAGCCCCAGCATTTT.